This T cell receptor beta chain was found in a study of T-cell reconstitution after alpha-beta-depleted transplantation in children. Germline trimming cut 3 bases from V and 5 bases from J; bases unmatched to any gene: 1. The CDR3 consists of 15 residues. Germline V gene data show CDR1 as SGHTA and CDR2 as FQGNSA. This clonotype was picked up a small number of times. Unique molecular identifiers were built into the TCRbeta library. TCRdb re-called the PCR reads through MiXCR, storing one row per CDR3 protein. The table lists around 500,000 distinct CDR3 sequences, around 23% of them singletons, with 12% to 15% in the top ten.

This specimen consisted of PBMCs, mostly from graft donor cells, obtained 360 days after TCRalphabeta/CD19-depleted stem cell transplant. The J gene is TRBJ2-1, the V gene TRBV7-2, with 13 bases fitting TRBD2. This receptor was obtained from a boy under three years old who had a stem cell transplant for acute myeloid leukemia, so the T cells may come from the graft donor. This CDR3 is CASSFGLAGDNEQFF. The CDR3 DNA reads as TGTGCCAGCAGCTTCGGACTAGCGGGAGACAATGAGCAGTTCTTC.